This T cell receptor beta chain was found in a study of blood T cell repertoires in COVID-19 (dated by TCRdb to 2018 to 2021). Regarding the research as a whole: Samples covering the acute and convalescent phases of COVID-19 were provided by collaborators in the United States, Italy and Spain. The samples were drawn from the first 160 participants of the ongoing ImmuneRACE study and from more than 1,000 subjects provided by 6 global collaborators. The repertoires were made available in a free public database intended to serve as a resource for research on the immune response to SARS-CoV-2. The material from the prospective study consisted of cDNA or gDNA derived from T cells, B-cell-depleted T cells, or PBMCs. Deeply sampled blood TCRbeta repertoires from subjects exposed to, actively infected with, or recovered from COVID-19 were included in the dataset. The sample metadata nearly always contained a de-identified subject ID, COVID-19 status, age in years and sex. Where HLA class I and class II types were available, the types were taken from metadata supplied by the sample provider, not from assay-based typing.

The junction shows trimming of 5 bases on V and 0 bases on J, plus 8 bases between the germline ends. Its CDR3 holds 14 amino acids, cysteine through phenylalanine. Just the 42-base CDR3 DNA is kept, in frame starting at base 1. From a lookup of the germline V gene, CDR1 and CDR2 are SGHRS and YFSETQ. TCRbeta CDR3 regions were amplified from genomic DNA using the immunoSEQ Assay, a bias-controlled multiplex PCR. The original methods were these. The number of nucleated cells in each sample was estimated from the amplification of reference gene primers within the assay. To quantify the absolute abundance of each unique TCRbeta CDR3 rearrangement, sequence reads were collapsed and filtered. For each sample, productive Simpson clonality was calculated as the square root of Simpson's diversity index across productive rearrangements. TCRdb stores this immuneACCESS table with in-frame sequences only. Part of the clones is absent; in the studies checked, under half of the shortfall reflects unresolved V genes, and no reason is known for the rest. That table furnishes V, J and clone size, whereas the DNA furnished D and trimming. Present in this sample are about 230,000 clones, less than 85% of which were seen just once. The top ten hold roughly 2.7% of the sample.

With respect to this clone: The specificity of this receptor is unknown. No much larger clonotype is one base removed from it; base qualities were not supplied.

Here is what the overall study found, with its caveats: The amount of clinical and demographic metadata varied by source and participant and was provided uncurated.

The collaborating institutions used their own protocols to collect whole blood in K2EDTA tubes. For TCRbeta analysis, collaborators shipped samples in one of three forms: frozen whole blood, isolated PBMCs, or DNA extracted from either of those sample types. The receptor comes from a woman between 65 and 79 years old with active or convalescent COVID-19. In this chain, TRBV5-1 is recombined with TRBJ2-2; no confident D gene assignment can be made. Sequenced material: peripheral blood. The CDR3 corresponds to CASRELANTGELFF. The DNA is TGCGCCAGCAGAGAGCTCGCGAACACCGGGGAGCTGTTTTTT.